This T cell receptor beta chain was documented in a study of T-cell reconstitution after alpha-beta-depleted transplantation in children. Study-level findings and limits: At the one-year point after transplant, T-cell counts and TCRbeta diversity were found to come mostly from T cells that had been newly produced. TCRbeta diversity was high at day 60 in some patients (a result of surviving recipient T cells and thymic progenitors). Reportedly, alpha-beta T cells present about two months post-transplant originated from several hundred expanded clones of graft origin.

CDR1 and CDR2 (germline): LGHNT, FRNRAP. V was pared by 1 base and J by 3 bases, with 6 bases of the junction left unmatched. The length of the CDR3 is 17 residues. This clonotype has just a few counts. No antigen is known for it. Unique molecular identifiers were built into the TCRbeta library. A single record per CDR3 protein comes from TCRdb applying MiXCR to the PCR reads. The repertoire consists of more than 200,000 distinct CDR3 sequences, with about 25% occurring once and the leading ten covering 2% to 3%. The TCR originated in a girl aged 2 to 10 with Fanconi anemia, due to receive a stem cell transplant. Sequencing used PBMCs, obtained before TCRalphabeta/CD19-depleted stem cell transplant. V and J are TRBV12-5 and TRBJ2-3; 11 nucleotides match TRBD2. CDR3 protein: CASGLGLTSGTTDTQYF. In DNA, the CDR3 is TGTGCTAGTGGTTTGGGTTTGACTAGCGGGACTACAGATACGCAGTATTTT. The full variable domain, with the rest looked up from reference TRBV12-5 and TRBJ2-3, is DARVTQTPRHKVTEMGQEVTMRCQPILGHNTVFWYRQTMMQGLELLAYFRNRAPLDDSGMPKDRFSAEMPDATLATLKIQPSEPRDSAVYFCASGLGLTSGTTDTQYFGPGTRLTVL.